The TCR beta chain under discussion was sequenced for a study of control samples from healthy donors and cancer patients (dated by TCRdb to the early 2020s). A note on this clone: This clone's antigen is unknown. Base qualities are not recorded, but no much larger clone differs from it by a single base.

The library was generated by the immunoSEQ multiplex PCR assay. TCRdb retrieved this table from immuneACCESS and kept in-frame rearrangements only. Not all clones are present; in checked studies, unresolved V genes account for under half, and no reason is known for the remainder. This sample has 90,000 to 100,000 clones in its table, and roughly three quarters of those were observed once. Together, the top ten hold roughly a tenth of the sample. The sequencing sample was made of blood. The sequence came from a woman in her thirties in good health.

CDR3 protein: CASSQWRPGELFF. The DNA sequence follows: TGTGCCAGCAGCCAATGGCGCCCCGGGGAGCTGTTTTTT. Recombination linked TRBV14 to TRBJ2-2; no confident D gene assignment can be made. V lost 2 bases and J lost 6 bases; the stretch between them is 7 bases long. The CDR3 runs 13 residues from the cysteine to the phenylalanine. Only the CDR3 portion is preserved as DNA: 39 bases, with reading frame beginning at the first base. Based on the germline V gene, the CDR1 and CDR2 sequences are SGHDN and FVKESK.